The 6 T cell receptor beta chains listed next were all sequenced from one sample in a study of vaccination and CD4 T cells after COVID-19. These receptors have no known antigen. The Oncomine TCR Beta short-read assay generated sequence data from the DNA of cultured CD4+ T cells. TCRdb processed the PCR reads anew with MiXCR; each CDR3 protein has one entry. The sample has approximately 16,000 distinct CDR3 sequences, approximately 35% seen once. Treatment of the sample: roughly 10-day PBMC culture with coronavirus spike peptide pools or control peptides (ViraFEST assay). The specimen was CD4+ T cells from blood, cultured in vitro, collected before SARS-CoV-2 vaccination. The source of these receptors is a human donor who received a COVID-19 vaccine.

The chain links TRBV4-2 to TRBJ2-5; the D gene could be TRBD1 or TRBD2 (5 bases each). This CDR3 is 18 amino acids long. Per the germline V gene, CDR1 is LGHNA and CDR2 is YNFKEQ. Trimming pared 1 base from V and 5 bases from J, leaving 23 bases between. As DNA, the CDR3 is TGTGCCAGCAGCCAAGGGGATGGGGGTCCCGGTCGAGGGGAGACCCAGTACTTC. Translated, it gives CASSQGDGGPGRGETQYF.

The sample holds one count of this clonotype. The V and J genes are TRBV20-1 and TRBJ2-3; tentatively, D is TRBD1 or TRBD2 (5 bases each). The CDR3 has 14 amino acids. Trimming shortened V by 3 bases and J by 6 bases, and 16 bases separated the two germline ends. Germline values: CDR1 DFQATT, CDR2 SNEGSKA (reference sequence). Written as DNA, the CDR3 is TGCAGTGCTAGTAATACTCTGGGGGTCGATACGCAGTATTTT. Amino acid sequence: CSASNTLGVDTQYF.

The V gene is TRBV2, the J gene TRBJ1-2, with 10 bases matching TRBD1. Germline trimming cut 7 bases from V and 3 bases from J; bases unmatched to any gene: 8. Germline CDR1 SNHLY, CDR2 FYNNEI. The CDR3 loop spans 15 amino acids. The chain's CDR3 is CASTQGQGRDYGYTF. The CDR3 DNA follows: TGTGCCAGCACCCAGGGACAGGGGAGGGACTATGGCTACACCTTC.

The chain recombines TRBV6-5 with TRBJ2-7; tentative D call: TRBD1 (6 bases). The germline V gene has CDR1 MNHEY and CDR2 SVGAGI. V was shortened by 0 bases and J by 2 bases, with 17 bases between the two germline ends. The CDR3 extends over 17 amino acids. CDR3 protein: CASSYSSSPGQPYEQYF. As DNA, the CDR3 is TGTGCCAGCAGTTACTCGAGTAGTCCGGGACAACCCTACGAGCAGTACTTC.

CDR3 protein: CASSLGLAPTDTQYF. In DNA, the CDR3 is TGTGCCAGCAGCTTGGGACTAGCGCCCACAGATACGCAGTATTTT. The genes are TRBV5-4 and TRBJ2-3, with TRBD2 matching 8 bases. Germline CDR1 is SGHNT and CDR2 is YYREEE (reference sequence). The junction had 2 bases not matched to a gene; V was cut back by 0 bases and J by 2 bases. The CDR3 is made up of 15 amino acids.

The genes are TRBV20-1 and TRBJ1-5; 8 bases agree with TRBD1. Germline V gene data show CDR1 as DFQATT and CDR2 as SNEGSKA (reference sequence). The J segment lost 2 bases and the V segment lost 0 bases, leaving 15 bases of the junction unmatched. The CDR3 is made up of 19 amino acids. The CDR3 bases are TGCAGTGCTAGAGATGGGTATGTGGGGGGACAGGCGGGCAATCAGCCCCAGCATTTT. Protein sequence: CSARDGYVGGQAGNQPQHF.